This TCR beta chain stems from a study of CD8+ T cells in alopecia areata. Germline lookup yields CDR1 GTSNPN and CDR2 SVGIG (reference sequence). The CDR3 is 14 amino acids. With V trimmed by 2 bases and J by 8 bases, 7 bases remained unmatched. This clone appeared a single time. cDNA reverse transcribed from extracted RNA served as the sequencing template. Method: immunoSEQ multiplex PCR; TCRdb's copy keeps in-frame clones and lacks some. The sample holds under 250,000 clones, around 57% seen once. Treatment noted: oral pan-JAK inhibitor, 5-10 mg twice daily. The source of this sequence is a human donor with alopecia areata. This specimen was CD4+ T cells sorted from blood, taken at week 4, from a patient treated with tofacitinib. The genes are TRBV30 and TRBJ2-3, with 10 bases that match TRBD2. The DNA for the CDR3 is TGTGCCTGGAGTACAAGCGGGGGGGCTCTTACGCAGTATTTT. This encodes CAWSTSGGALTQYF.